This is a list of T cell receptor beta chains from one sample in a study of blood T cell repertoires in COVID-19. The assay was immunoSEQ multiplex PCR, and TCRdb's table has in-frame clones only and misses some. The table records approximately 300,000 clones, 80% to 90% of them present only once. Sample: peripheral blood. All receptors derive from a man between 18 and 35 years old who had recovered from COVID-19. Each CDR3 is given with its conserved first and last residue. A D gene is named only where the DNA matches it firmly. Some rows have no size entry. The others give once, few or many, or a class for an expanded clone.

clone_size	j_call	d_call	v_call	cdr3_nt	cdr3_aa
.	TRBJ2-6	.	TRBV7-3	TGTGCCAGCAGATCCCACGGCGGCACTGGGGCCAACGTCCTGACTTTC	CASRSHGGTGANVLTF
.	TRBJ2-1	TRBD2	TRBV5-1	TGCGCCAGCAGCTTTGGAGCGGGGACCTACAATGAGCAGTTCTTC	CASSFGAGTYNEQFF
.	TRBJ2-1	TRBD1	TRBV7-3	TGTGCCAGCAGCTCAACCGGGACAGCGGTGACGGAGCAGTTCTTC	CASSSTGTAVTEQFF
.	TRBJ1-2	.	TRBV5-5	TGTGCCAGCACCCCGGACTTCGCCAACTATGGCTACACCTTC	CASTPDFANYGYTF
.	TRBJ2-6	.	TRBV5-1	TGCGCCAGCAGCTTGGAGGGGGTAGGTTCTGGGGCCAACGTCCTGACTTTC	CASSLEGVGSGANVLTF
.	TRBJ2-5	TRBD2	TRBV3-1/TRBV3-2	TGTGCCAGCAGCCATCACCCGGGACTAGATAAAGAGACCCAGTACTTC	CASSHHPGLDKETQYF
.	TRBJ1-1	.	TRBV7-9	TGTGCCAGCAGCCCCGGTACTGAAGCTTTCTTT	CASSPGTEAFF
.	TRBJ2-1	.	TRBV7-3	TGTGCCAGCAGCGTTGCTAGCGATAAGTACAATGAGCAGTTCTTC	CASSVASDKYNEQFF
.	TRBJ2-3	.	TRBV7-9	TGTGCCAGCAGCTTAGGGGCAGTCAGCACAGATACGCAGTATTTT	CASSLGAVSTDTQYF
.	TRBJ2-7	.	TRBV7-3	TGTGCCAGCAGCGCTACAGGTGCCTTTGATTGGGACGAGCAGTACTTC	CASSATGAFDWDEQYF
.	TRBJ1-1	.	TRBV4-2	TGTGCCAGCAGCCGAGGACAGTTACTTAACACTGAAGCTTTCTTT	CASSRGQLLNTEAFF
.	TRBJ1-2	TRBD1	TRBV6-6	TGTGCCAGCAGCAAACCAAGAACAGGGGTGGGCTATGGCTACACCTTC	CASSKPRTGVGYGYTF
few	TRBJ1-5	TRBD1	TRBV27	TGTGCCAGCAGTCTGACAGGGGAGTTTCAGCCCCAGCATTTT	CASSLTGEFQPQHF
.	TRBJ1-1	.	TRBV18	TGTGCCAGCTCACCATCGGGACTTAAAGGGGACACTGAAGCTTTCTTT	CASSPSGLKGDTEAFF
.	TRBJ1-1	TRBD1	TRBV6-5	TGTGCCAGCAGAGGACAGGGCCTGAACACTGAAGCTTTCTTT	CASRGQGLNTEAFF
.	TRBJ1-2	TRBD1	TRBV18	TGTGCCAGCTCACAAGGACAGGGAAATGGCTACACCTTC	CASSQGQGNGYTF
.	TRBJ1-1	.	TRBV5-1	TGCGCCAGCAGCTTAATTACGGGGTCAAGTGAAGCTTTCTTT	CASSLITGSSEAFF
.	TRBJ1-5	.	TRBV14	TGTGCCAGCAGCCAAAACTCGGTCCAGCCCCAGCATTTT	CASSQNSVQPQHF
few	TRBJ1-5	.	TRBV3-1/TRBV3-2	TGTGCCAGCAGCCAAGATGGTGGCGGATTCAATCAGCCCCAGCATTTT	CASSQDGGGFNQPQHF
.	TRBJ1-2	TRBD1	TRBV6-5	TGTGCCAGCAGGGATACAGGGGCGCACTATGGCTACACCTTC	CASRDTGAHYGYTF
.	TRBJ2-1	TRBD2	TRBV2	TGTGCCAGCAGTAATGATAGCGGGTTCAGCGATGAGCAGTTCTTC	CASSNDSGFSDEQFF
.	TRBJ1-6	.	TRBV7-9	TGTGCCAGCAGCTTACTGCAGGCGGGGGATTCACCCCTCCACTTT	CASSLLQAGDSPLHF
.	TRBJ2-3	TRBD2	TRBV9	TGTGCCAGCAGTGTCCTGAGCGGGGGGGCGGATACGCAGTATTTT	CASSVLSGGADTQYF
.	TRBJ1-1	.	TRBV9	TGTGCCAGCAGCGCTTCGGGGGTGGGTGAAGCTTTCTTT	CASSASGVGEAFF
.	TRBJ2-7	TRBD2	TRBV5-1	TGCGCCAGCAGCTTGGGGGGACTAGCGGGAACCTACGAGCAGTACTTC	CASSLGGLAGTYEQYF
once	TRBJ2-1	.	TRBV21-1	TGTGCCAGCAGCAAGATAACAGGACCAAATGAGCAGTTCTTC	CASSKITGPNEQFF
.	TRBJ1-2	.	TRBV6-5	TGTGCCAGCAGTTACTCAGGGACTGACTATGGCTACACCTTC	CASSYSGTDYGYTF
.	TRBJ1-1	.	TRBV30	TGTGCCTATAACAGGGTCAAGAACACTGAAGCTTTCTTT	CAYNRVKNTEAFF
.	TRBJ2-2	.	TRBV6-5	TGTGCCAGCAGTTCGGCCAGGGGCCTGAACACCGGGGAGCTGTTTTTT	CASSSARGLNTGELFF
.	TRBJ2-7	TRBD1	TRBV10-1	TGCGCCGCAGTCCGAGGGACAGGGCCGAGCTCCTACGAGCAGTACTTC	CAAVRGTGPSSYEQYF
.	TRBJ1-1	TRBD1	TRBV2	TGTGCCAGCAGTCAAAATGGACAGGGCCTTATCGGCGCTGAAGCTTTCTTT	CASSQNGQGLIGAEAFF
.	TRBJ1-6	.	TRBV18	TGTGCCAGCTCACTACAACCCCATTCACCCCTCCACTTT	CASSLQPHSPLHF
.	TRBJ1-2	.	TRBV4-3	TGCGCCAGCAGCCAAGACCAGGGTGTAGGTGGCTACACCTTC	CASSQDQGVGGYTF
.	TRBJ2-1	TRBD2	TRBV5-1	TGCGCCAGCAGCTTGGAAAACGCAGGGACCCGGGGGGATGAGCAGTTCTTC	CASSLENAGTRGDEQFF
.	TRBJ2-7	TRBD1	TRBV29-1	TGCAGCGCCTGGACAGGGACCCACGAGCAGTACTTC	CSAWTGTHEQYF
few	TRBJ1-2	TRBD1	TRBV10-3	TGTGCCATCAGGACCGACAGGGCCTATGGCTACACCTTC	CAIRTDRAYGYTF
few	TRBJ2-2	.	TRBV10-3	TGTGCCATCAGGGGCGAGAACACCGGGGAGCTGTTTTTT	CAIRGENTGELFF
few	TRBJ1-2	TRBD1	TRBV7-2	TGTGCCAGCAGCGTAACCGGGACAGAGTATGGCTACACCTTC	CASSVTGTEYGYTF
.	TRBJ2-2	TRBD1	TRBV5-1	TGCGCCAGCAAGCGGGACAGGGGATCCACCGGGGAGCTGTTTTTT	CASKRDRGSTGELFF
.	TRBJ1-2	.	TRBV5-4	TGTGCCAGCAGCTCGGCCCTTGCGGCAGGGTTCTATGGCTACACCTTC	CASSSALAAGFYGYTF
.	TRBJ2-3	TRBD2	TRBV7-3	TGTGCCAGCAGCTCTAGCGGAACCCAGGCAGATACGCAGTATTTT	CASSSSGTQADTQYF
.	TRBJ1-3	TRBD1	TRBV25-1	TGTGCCAGCAGTGAGACAGGGCCACGCTCTGGAAACACCATATATTTT	CASSETGPRSGNTIYF
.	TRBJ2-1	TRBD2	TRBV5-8	TGTGCCAGCAGCCTCGCCCCTCGACTAGCGGGATTTAATGAGCAGTTCTTC	CASSLAPRLAGFNEQFF
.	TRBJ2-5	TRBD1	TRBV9	TGTGCCAGCAGCCGTCGGGGACAGGGAAGCCAAGAGACCCAGTACTTC	CASSRRGQGSQETQYF
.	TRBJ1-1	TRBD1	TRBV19	TGTGCCAGTAGCCCTCCAGGGGGCGTGAGAGGGAACACTGAAGCTTTCTTT	CASSPPGGVRGNTEAFF
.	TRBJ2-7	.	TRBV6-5	TGTGCCAGCAGACCCGACAGGAGCCTCTACGAGCAGTACTTC	CASRPDRSLYEQYF
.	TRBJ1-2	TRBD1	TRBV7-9	TGTGCCAGCAGCTCGACGGGACAGGGAATTGGTGGCTACACCTTC	CASSSTGQGIGGYTF